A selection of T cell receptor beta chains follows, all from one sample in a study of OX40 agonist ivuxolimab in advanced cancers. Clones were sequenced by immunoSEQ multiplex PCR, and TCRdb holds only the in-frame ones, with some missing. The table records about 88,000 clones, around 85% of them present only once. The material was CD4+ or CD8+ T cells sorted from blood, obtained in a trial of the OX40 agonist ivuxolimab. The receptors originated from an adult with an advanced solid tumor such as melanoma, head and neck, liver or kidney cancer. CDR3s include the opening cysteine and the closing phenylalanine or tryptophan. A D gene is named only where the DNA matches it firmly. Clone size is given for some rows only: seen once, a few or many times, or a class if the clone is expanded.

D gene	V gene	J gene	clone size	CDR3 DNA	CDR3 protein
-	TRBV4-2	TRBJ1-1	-	TGTGCCAGCAGCCCACGGCACGGGAACACTGAAGCTTTCTTT	CASSPRHGNTEAFF
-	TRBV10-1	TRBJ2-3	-	TGCGCCAGCAGTCGGGACAGCACAGATACGCAGTATTTT	CASSRDSTDTQYF
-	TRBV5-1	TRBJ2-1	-	TGCGCCAGCAGCTCGACGGCCCTATCCTACAATGAGCAGTTCTTC	CASSSTALSYNEQFF
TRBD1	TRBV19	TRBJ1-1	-	TGTGCCAGTAGTATAGATCCGGGGACAGAACACACTGAAGCTTTCTTT	CASSIDPGTEHTEAFF
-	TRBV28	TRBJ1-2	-	TGTGCCAGCAGTTTAATGAAATATGGCTACACCTTC	CASSLMKYGYTF
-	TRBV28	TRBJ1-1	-	TGTGCCAGCAGGACCGCCTCTTGGGAGGGGAACACTGAAGCTTTCTTT	CASRTASWEGNTEAFF
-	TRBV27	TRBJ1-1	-	TGTGCCAGCAGTTTATATGGACAGCGGAACACTGAAGCTTTCTTT	CASSLYGQRNTEAFF
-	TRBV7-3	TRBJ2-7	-	TGTGCCAGCAGCTTAGAATGGGGCGAGCAGTACTTC	CASSLEWGEQYF
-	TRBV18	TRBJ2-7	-	TGTGCCAGCTCTCCCGGGCAGGGCGCCTTCTACGAGCAGTACTTC	CASSPGQGAFYEQYF
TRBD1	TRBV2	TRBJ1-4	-	TGTGCCAGCAGTGAGGGTAGGACAGGTGGTGAAAAACTGTTTTTT	CASSEGRTGGEKLFF
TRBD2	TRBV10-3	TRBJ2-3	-	TGTGCCATCAGCCCATACTCTTTACTAGCGGGGAGCACAGATACGCAGTATTTT	CAISPYSLLAGSTDTQYF
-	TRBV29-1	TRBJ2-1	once	TGCAGCGTCGGCCACTTCGGTGGTAATGAGCAGTTCTTC	CSVGHFGGNEQFF
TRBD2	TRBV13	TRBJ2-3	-	TGTGCCAGCCGCCCCCTAGGGGCGGGAGAATGGACAGATACGCAGTATTTT	CASRPLGAGEWTDTQYF
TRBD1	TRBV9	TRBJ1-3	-	TGTGCCAGCAGCGTAGTTGGGGACAGGGTGCGTGGAAACACCATATATTTT	CASSVVGDRVRGNTIYF
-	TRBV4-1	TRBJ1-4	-	TGCGCCAGCAGCCAAGATCGGGGAATTAATGAAAAACTGTTTTTT	CASSQDRGINEKLFF
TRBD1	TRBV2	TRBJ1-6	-	TGTGCCAGCACCGGACAGGGGAGCTCCTATAATTCACCCCTCCACTTT	CASTGQGSSYNSPLHF
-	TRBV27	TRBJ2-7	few	TGTGCCAGCAGTTTATCCCCGAACTCCTACTACGAGCAGTACTTC	CASSLSPNSYYEQYF
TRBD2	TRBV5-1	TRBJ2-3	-	TGCGCCAGCAGCCCATTAACGGGAGTTAGCGGGGGGGCAGATACGCAGTATTTT	CASSPLTGVSGGADTQYF
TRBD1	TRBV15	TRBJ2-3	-	TGTGCCACCAGCATAACCGGGACAGTCACGGCAGATACGCAGTATTTT	CATSITGTVTADTQYF
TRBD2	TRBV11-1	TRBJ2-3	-	TGTGCCAGCAGTTCGAATCAAGCGGGGAGCACAGATACGCAGTATTTT	CASSSNQAGSTDTQYF
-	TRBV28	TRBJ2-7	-	TGTGCCACCAGGGGGGCGCCTAGCTACGAGCAGTACTTC	CATRGAPSYEQYF